The source of this T cell receptor beta chain is a study of chemoradiotherapy in HPV16-positive cancers. Whole-study findings and limits: The functional HPV-specific definition rests on just two HPV16-positive patients.

Regarding this clone: Its antigen is not known.

CDR1 is SGHDT and CDR2 is YYEEEE in the germline V gene. The CDR3 sequence is 15 residues long. Trimming cost V 0 bases and J 0 bases, with 10 bases left between them. The table came from immunoSEQ multiplex PCR; TCRdb's copy has only in-frame clones and leaves some out. The sample lists fewer than 25,000 clones; 73% were seen once. Sampling was done from a patient who underwent chemoradiotherapy. The rearrangement uses TRBV5-6 and TRBJ2-7; either TRBD1 or TRBD2 may supply D (5 bases each). This clonotype was obtained from a human donor with HPV-associated anogenital cancer. The CDR3 is CASSLEGPVSYEQYF. CDR3 in DNA: TGTGCCAGCAGCTTGGAGGGACCGGTCTCCTACGAGCAGTACTTC.